The 13 T cell receptor beta chains listed next were all sequenced from one sample in a study of blood T cell repertoires in COVID-19. Data came from immunoSEQ multiplex PCR; TCRdb stores just in-frame clones and leaves some out. Seen here are about 130,000 clones, approximately 90% observed once, and the top ten hold about 9.3%. The material sequenced was peripheral blood. The receptors originated from a man aged 50-59 years with acute or convalescent COVID-19.

The table lists this clone with many counts. This chain joins TRBV6-1 and TRBJ1-2; 7 bases agree with TRBD1. The CDR3 extends over 14 amino acids. Germline values: CDR1 MNHNS, CDR2 SASEGT. The junction had 3 bases not matched to a gene; V was cut back by 1 base and J by 4 bases. CDR3 region: CASSEGGGIYGYTF. CDR3 nucleotides: TGTGCCAGCAGTGAAGGAGGGGGCATCTATGGCTACACCTTC.

This chain connects TRBV7-9 to TRBJ1-2; D is uncertain. The germline V gene encodes CDR1 SEHNR and CDR2 FQNEAQ (reference sequence). There are 15 residues in the CDR3. V gave up 3 bases and J gave up 5 bases, with 16 bases separating them. The CDR3 here is CASSFFGDFFYGYTF. CDR3 bases: TGTGCCAGCAGCTTTTTCGGAGATTTTTTTTATGGCTACACCTTC.

V usage is TRBV11-2 and J usage is TRBJ1-1, with no clear D. The germline V gene encodes CDR1 SGHAT and CDR2 FQNNGV. The CDR3 covers 14 residues. V dropped 1 base and J dropped 1 base, with 7 bases sitting between them. The CDR3 is CASSLVRGNTEAFF. Written as DNA, the CDR3 is TGTGCCAGCAGCTTAGTGCGGGGGAACACTGAAGCTTTCTTT.

This clone appeared a single time. The DNA for the CDR3 is TGTGCCAGCAGCACGGTAGGGGCCACTGAAGCTTTCTTT. Its protein is CASSTVGATEAFF. J is TRBJ1-1 and V is TRBV2, with D perhaps TRBD1 (5 bases). The CDR3 spans 13 residues. Germline V gene data show CDR1 as SNHLY and CDR2 as FYNNEI. The V and J ends lost 6 bases and 4 bases respectively, with 12 bases between them.

The genes are TRBV7-6 and TRBJ2-2, with TRBD1 matching over 9 bases. Germline CDR1 reads SGHVS; CDR2 reads FNYEAQ. This CDR3 region has 15 residues. V dropped 5 bases and J dropped 10; count of bases not matched to a gene: 11. CDR3: CASSMSGTGTTELFF. CDR3 nucleotides: TGTGCCAGCAGCATGTCCGGGACAGGGACGACGGAGCTGTTTTTT.

J is TRBJ2-7 and V is TRBV6-5; D possibly corresponds to TRBD1 (5 bases). Germline lookup yields CDR1 MNHEY and CDR2 SVGAGI. V gave up 11 bases and J gave up 1 base, with 15 bases separating them. The CDR3 is made up of 13 amino acids. DNA for the CDR3: TGTGCCGTCAGGCCAGGGCCTTCCTACGAGCAGTACTTC. Protein sequence: CAVRPGPSYEQYF.

The chain joins TRBV10-3 to TRBJ1-1; no firm D call. Germline V lookup: CDR1 ENHRY, CDR2 SYGVKD. Deletions cut 5 bases from V and 3 bases from J, with 10 bases between. This CDR3 spans 13 amino acids. The CDR3 loop reads CAISRNGDTEAFF. The CDR3 bases are TGTGCCATCAGTAGAAACGGGGACACTGAAGCTTTCTTT.

The J gene is TRBJ2-7, the V gene TRBV10-1, with D tentatively TRBD2 (6 bases). Germline-derived CDR1 and CDR2 are WNHNN and SYGVQD (reference sequence). The CDR3 has 16 residues. V lost 0 bases to trimming and J lost 0 bases, with 12 bases between them. The CDR3 protein is CASSESWPSASYEQYF. CDR3 sequence (DNA): TGCGCCAGCAGTGAGTCCTGGCCTAGCGCCTCCTACGAGCAGTACTTC.

DNA of the CDR3: TGCGCCAGCACGGCCCTCCCGGGACAGGGAATAGCCTACGAGCAGTACTTC. Translation gives CASTALPGQGIAYEQYF. The rearrangement joins TRBV5-1 to TRBJ2-7; 9 nucleotides agree with TRBD1. Germline values: CDR1 SGHRS, CDR2 YFSETQ. V dropped 6 bases and J dropped 2; count of bases not matched to a gene: 15. The length of the CDR3 is 17 residues.

The rearrangement joins TRBV7-8 to TRBJ1-6; no clear D. This CDR3 has 15 amino acids. Trimming removed 6 bases at V and 6 bases at J, with 15 bases between. Germline lookup yields CDR1 SGHVS and CDR2 FQNEAQ. CDR3 DNA: TGTGCCAGCAGTCGAACAGCTATGGGTAATTCACCCCTCCACTTT. It specifies CASSRTAMGNSPLHF.

The genes are TRBV19 and TRBJ1-2; 7 nucleotides line up with TRBD1. The CDR3 has 15 amino acids. CDR1 LNHDA and CDR2 SQIVND come from the germline V gene (reference sequence). Trimming at V came to 4 bases and at J to 0 bases, leaving 5 bases not matched to a gene. The CDR3 bases are TGTGCCAGTAGTACTACAGGGGCCCCTAACTATGGCTACACCTTC. Its translation: CASSTTGAPNYGYTF.

In its sample, this clone was seen once. The chain employs TRBV7-2 and TRBJ2-7; D ambiguous. Trimming removed 4 bases at V and 3 bases at J, with 4 bases between. The germline gives CDR1 SGHTA, CDR2 FQGNSA. This CDR3 spans 11 amino acids. The CDR3 protein is CASSSYYEQYF. CDR3 nucleotide sequence: TGTGCCAGCAGCTCCTACTACGAGCAGTACTTC.

The rearrangement links TRBV6-6 to TRBJ1-4, with D unresolved. The germline gives CDR1 MNHNY, CDR2 SVGAGI (reference sequence). With 4 bases removed from V and 7 bases from J, the gap between germline ends came to 13 bases. The CDR3 is made up of 14 amino acids. CDR3 amino acids: CASSSPSSSEKLFF. Written as DNA, the CDR3 is TGTGCCAGCAGTTCCCCTTCATCTAGTGAAAAACTGTTTTTT.